These 19 T cell receptor beta chains were all obtained from the same sample, sequenced in a study of CD8 T cells in ankylosing spondylitis. The antigens for these receptors are not known. One entry per CDR3 protein, called by TCRdb with MiXCR from the 5' RACE reads. In the table there are about 800,000 distinct CDR3 sequences, about 10% of which are singletons. Study-wide results and limits: It appeared that ankylosing spondylitis blood was characterized by a TCR beta motif of several highly homologous variants.

Sequencing was done on a sample of blood, either unsorted or a sorted T cell fraction (not recorded which). Source of these receptors: a male donor with ankylosing spondylitis.

J is TRBJ2-3 and V is TRBV30; 9 bases line up with TRBD1. The CDR3 runs to 14 residues. Trimming took 3 bases from V and 2 from J; bases not matched to a gene: 3. Germline V gives CDR1 GTSNPN, CDR2 SVGIG (reference sequence). CDR3 DNA sequence: TGTGCCTGGAGCACAGGGGGCTTCACAGATACGCAGTATTTT. Its protein product is CAWSTGGFTDTQYF. Full variable domain (remainder filled in from reference TRBV30 and TRBJ2-3): SQTIHQWPATLVQPVGSPLSLECTVEGTSNPNLYWYRQAAGRGLQLLFYSVGIGQISSEVPQNLSASRPQDRQFILSSKKLLLSDSGFYLCAWSTGGFTDTQYFGPGTRLTVL.

The chain uses TRBV4-2 and TRBJ2-1; 10 nucleotides align to TRBD1. This CDR3 has 15 amino acids. Germline V gene sequence: CDR1 LGHNA, CDR2 YNFKEQ. V gave up 0 bases and J gave up 7 bases; unmatched junction bases: 3. The CDR3 loop is CASSQEGGQGNEQFF. CDR3 bases: TGTGCCAGCAGCCAAGAAGGGGGACAGGGGAATGAGCAGTTCTTC.

CDR3 amino acids: CASSLDLGSPLHF. CDR3 in DNA: TGTGCCAGCAGCTTAGATTTGGGCTCACCCCTCCACTTT. The chain is built from TRBV11-2 and TRBJ1-6, with D unclear. V shed 0 bases and J shed 10 bases, with 7 bases lying between them. Germline CDR1 SGHAT, CDR2 FQNNGV. This CDR3 comprises 13 residues.

This clonotype was counted ten times or more. The V and J genes are TRBV29-1 and TRBJ2-7; D may be TRBD2 (7 bases). Germline lookup yields CDR1 SQVTM and CDR2 ANQGSEA. The CDR3 has 13 amino acids. V lost 4 bases to trimming and J lost 2 bases, with 12 bases between them. The DNA of the CDR3 is TGCAGCGTTGGGCGAGGGGGGGCCTACGAGCAGTACTTC. Translating gives CSVGRGGAYEQYF.

This clonotype was recorded many times. The chain is built from TRBV6-5 and TRBJ1-5, with D possibly being TRBD1 (6 bases). The CDR3 loop spans 15 amino acids. Germline values: CDR1 MNHEY, CDR2 SVGAGI. V was shortened by 4 bases and J by 8 bases, with 18 bases between the two germline ends. This CDR3 reads CASSSHGGADKPQHF. The DNA of the CDR3 is TGTGCCAGCAGTTCTCATGGGGGCGCTGATAAGCCCCAGCATTTT.

This clonotype occurred many times. V is TRBV6-1 and J is TRBJ1-4, with D possibly matching TRBD1 (6 bases). The CDR3 is 15 amino acids. Deletions cut 6 bases from V and 5 bases from J, with 16 bases between. CDR1 and CDR2 from the germline V gene are MNHNS and SASEGT. CDR3 sequence (DNA): TGTGCCAGCAGCCGGGACATGATAGCGAATGAAAAACTGTTTTTT. Encoded protein: CASSRDMIANEKLFF.

This clonotype came up a few times. The chain couples TRBV11-2 to TRBJ2-7; D remains unclear. The CDR3 sequence is 14 residues long. Germline assignment: CDR1 SGHAT and CDR2 FQNNGV. V lost 1 base and J lost 3, with 10 bases in between. DNA for the CDR3: TGTGCCAGCAGCTTAGCTCAGACCTACTACGAGCAGTACTTC. This gives the protein CASSLAQTYYEQYF.

In this sample, this clonotype turned up a few times. V gene TRBV20-1 combines with J gene TRBJ1-2; D is unclear. The length of the CDR3 is 15 residues. The germline V gene encodes CDR1 DFQATT and CDR2 SNEGSKA (reference sequence). V was clipped by 2 bases and J by 4 bases, with 17 bases between them. CDR3 nucleotides: TGCAGTGCTAGAAACCCGGTAGAAAATGGCTATGGCTACACCTTC. It is translated as CSARNPVENGYGYTF.

This clonotype came up many times. The chain is built from TRBV7-2 and TRBJ2-5, with D perhaps matching TRBD1 (6 bases). The germline V gene has CDR1 SGHTA and CDR2 FQGNSA. The CDR3 spans 14 residues. Trimming cost V 3 bases and J 2 bases, with 10 bases left between them. CDR3 in DNA: TGTGCCAGCAGCTTCGGTACAGGGCAAGAGACCCAGTACTTC. This translates into CASSFGTGQETQYF.

There are a few counts of this clonotype. The rearrangement uses TRBV9 and TRBJ2-2; D uncertain. This CDR3 comprises 12 residues. The V gene's germline CDR1 is SGDLS and CDR2 YYNGEE. Trimming took off 1 base at V and 8 bases at J, with 6 bases between the two ends. DNA of the CDR3: TGTGCCAGCAGCGTACAGATAGGGGAGCTGTTTTTT. As protein: CASSVQIGELFF.

The chain combines TRBV10-3 with TRBJ2-5, with 10 bases matching TRBD2. CDR1 and CDR2 from the germline V gene are ENHRY and SYGVKD. J gave up 5 bases and V 0 bases, and 3 bases lay outside the gene matches. CDR3 size: 15 residues. CDR3 DNA sequence: TGTGCCATCAGTGAGTCGCTAGCGGGAGTGGAGACCCAGTACTTC. Translating gives CAISESLAGVETQYF.

This clonotype was detected a few times. The J gene is TRBJ2-3, the V gene TRBV20-1, with D perhaps TRBD1 (6 bases). Trimming removed 3 bases at V and 3 bases at J, with 16 bases between. The CDR3 is made up of 15 amino acids. In germline, CDR1 is DFQATT, CDR2 SNEGSKA (reference sequence). The CDR3 DNA sequence: TGCAGTGCTAGTGGGTTCGCGAGGGGGACAGATACGCAGTATTTT. As protein: CSASGFARGTDTQYF.

This clonotype was seen only a few times. The V gene is TRBV7-2, the J gene TRBJ1-2; D unclear. This CDR3 spans 13 amino acids. V was trimmed by 3 bases and J by 7 bases, leaving 12 bases between them. Germline CDR1 SGHTA, CDR2 FQGNSA. CDR3: CASSFFAGSGYTF. The DNA for the CDR3 is TGTGCCAGCAGCTTCTTCGCGGGGTCTGGCTACACCTTC.

The chain uses TRBV12-5 and TRBJ1-2; TRBD1 agrees at 7 bases. The CDR3 sequence is 13 residues long. With V trimmed by 6 bases and J by 4 bases, 5 bases remained unmatched. The germline gives CDR1 LGHNT, CDR2 FRNRAP. The CDR3 DNA reads as TGTGCTAGTGGGGGACGGGACAGCTATGGCTACACCTTC. Protein sequence: CASGGRDSYGYTF.

The V and J genes are TRBV20-1 and TRBJ2-3; D is perhaps TRBD2 (5 bases). Per the germline V gene, CDR1 is DFQATT and CDR2 is SNEGSKA (reference sequence). V shed 1 base and J shed 6 bases, with 20 bases lying between them. The CDR3 covers 16 residues. CDR3 nucleotides: TGCAGTGCTAGAGGCCCCGGACTTTCAAATCCGGATACGCAGTATTTT. This encodes CSARGPGLSNPDTQYF.

This clonotype showed up just a few times. This chain links TRBV5-1 with TRBJ1-4; maybe TRBD1 (5 bases). The CDR3 loop spans 15 amino acids. Trimming cost V 5 bases and J 2 bases, with 13 bases left between them. Germline assignment: CDR1 SGHRS and CDR2 YFSETQ. The CDR3 DNA reads TGCGCCAGCAGATTCCTAGGGGTCACTAATGAAAAACTGTTTTTT. Translated, it gives CASRFLGVTNEKLFF.

This clonotype was seen a few times. The chain carries TRBV20-1 and TRBJ2-3; 9 nucleotides match TRBD2. After removal of 5 bases from V and 4 bases from J, the junction contained 10 bases not matched to a gene. The CDR3 runs to 15 residues. The germline V gene has CDR1 DFQATT and CDR2 SNEGSKA (reference sequence). The CDR3, as DNA: TGCAGTGCTTTACGCCTAGCGGGAATAGCAGATACGCAGTATTTT. Its translation is CSALRLAGIADTQYF.

Only a few counts were recorded for this clonotype. The chain has TRBV18 and TRBJ1-1; 9 bases line up with TRBD1. CDR3 length equals 17 residues. Germline CDR1 and CDR2: KGHSH and LQKENI. Unmatched junction bases numbered 5, after V lost 0 bases and J lost 0 bases. The CDR3 here is CASSPPDRGSMNTEAFF. As DNA, the CDR3 is TGTGCCAGCTCACCACCCGACAGGGGGAGTATGAACACTGAAGCTTTCTTT.

This clonotype occurred a few times. The junction does not match germline at one end; this may be a read error. The V call is TRBV2, the J call TRBJ1-1; no definite D call. CDR1 and CDR2 from the germline V gene are SNHLY and FYNNEI. The CDR3 is made up of 10 amino acids. The CDR3 DNA reads as TGTGCCAGCATTGGAACAGAAGCTGTCTTT. Translation gives CASIGTEAVF.